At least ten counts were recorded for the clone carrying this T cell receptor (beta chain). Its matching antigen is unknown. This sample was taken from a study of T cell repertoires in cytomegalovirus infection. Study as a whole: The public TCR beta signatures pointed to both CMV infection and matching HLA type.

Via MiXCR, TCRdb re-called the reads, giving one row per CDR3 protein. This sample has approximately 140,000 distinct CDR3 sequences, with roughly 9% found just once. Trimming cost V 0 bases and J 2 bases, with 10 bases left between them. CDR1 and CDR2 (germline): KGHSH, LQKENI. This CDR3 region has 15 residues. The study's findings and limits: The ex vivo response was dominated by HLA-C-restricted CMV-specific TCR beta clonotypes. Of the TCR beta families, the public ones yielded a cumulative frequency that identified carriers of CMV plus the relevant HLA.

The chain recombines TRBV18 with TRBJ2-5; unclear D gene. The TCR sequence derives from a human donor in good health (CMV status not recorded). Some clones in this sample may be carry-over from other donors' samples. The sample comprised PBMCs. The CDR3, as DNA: TGTGCCAGCTCACCACCGAACACGGTACAAGAGACCCAGTACTTC. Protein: CASSPPNTVQETQYF.